This T cell receptor beta chain appears in the sequencing data of a study of response to subunit inactivated influenza vaccine. Overall study findings and caveats: The authors suggested that few new T cells are recruited per seasonal influenza vaccination.

Regarding this clonotype: What it recognizes is unknown.

Germline assignment: CDR1 SGHVS and CDR2 FQNEAQ. The germline V and J ends were trimmed by 5 bases and 0 bases, with 13 bases remaining between them. CDR3 size: 15 residues. TCRdb used MiXCR to reprocess the RT-PCR reads, holding one entry per CDR3 protein. The data hold almost 600,000 distinct CDR3 sequences, with around 15% observed a single time. The rearrangement uses TRBV7-8 and TRBJ1-2; D possibly corresponds to TRBD1 (5 bases). The sequence was obtained from a man aged 50-60 years who received an inactivated influenza vaccine. The sequenced sample was PBMCs from blood, obtained 12 days after vaccination. DNA of the CDR3: TGTGCCAGCAGCCCGGGACTGAAAGCTAACTATGGCTACACCTTC. Translated: CASSPGLKANYGYTF.